The rows below give T cell receptor beta chains drawn from one sample of a study of radiation and T cells in renal cell carcinoma. TCRdb keeps only in-frame clones here, not all; method: immunoSEQ multiplex PCR. Of 160,000 or so clones listed, approximately 86% are singletons. This material consisted of blood, taken from a patient whose treatment included radiotherapy and nephrectomy. These receptors were obtained from a woman aged 45 to 65 with renal cell carcinoma. Both conserved end residues are part of each CDR3. D genes are given only for firm matches. Clone size is stated in some rows and not others, as once, few, many or a class when expanded.

TRBV5-1	TRBJ2-7	.	TRBD2	TGCGCCAGCACCCCCGGCGGGGGGGCCTACGAGCAGTACTTC	CASTPGGGAYEQYF
TRBV4-1	TRBJ1-1	once	.	TGCGCCAGCAGCCAAGAGAGGGCCGGTACTGAAGCTTTCTTT	CASSQERAGTEAFF
TRBV5-4	TRBJ2-1	few	.	TGTGCCAGCAGCTTGGCCTCGGGGGTTTACAATGAGCAGTTCTTC	CASSLASGVYNEQFF
TRBV7-2	TRBJ1-1	.	.	TGTGCCAGCAGCTTCACGGAAGATACTGAAGCTTTCTTT	CASSFTEDTEAFF
TRBV6-6	TRBJ2-7	once	.	TGTGCCAGCAGTTCATTTAGAGCCGGGGAGCAGTACTTC	CASSSFRAGEQYF
TRBV19	TRBJ2-5	.	TRBD1	TGTGCCAGTAGTATAACAGGGGCCACGGGGACCCAGTACTTC	CASSITGATGTQYF
TRBV5-5	TRBJ1-6	once	.	TGTGCCAGCAGCTCCCGGGACTTCCGCTCCTATAATTCACCCCTCCACTTT	CASSSRDFRSYNSPLHF
TRBV7-2	TRBJ1-2	.	.	TGTGCCAGCAGCGAGTACAGCGGATGGAGCTTC	CASSEYSGWSF
TRBV15	TRBJ1-3	.	.	TGTGCCACCAGCAGAGATCGGGGCTCTGGAAACACCATATATTTT	CATSRDRGSGNTIYF
TRBV16	TRBJ2-1	.	TRBD1	TGTGCCAGCAGCCAATCGAGAGGGGGCATGGATGAGCAGTTCTTC	CASSQSRGGMDEQFF
TRBV15	TRBJ1-2	.	TRBD1	TGTGCCACCAGCAGAGATCGACAGGGGTATGGCTACACCTTC	CATSRDRQGYGYTF
TRBV7-6	TRBJ1-1	once	.	TGTGCCAGCAGCTTAGGGGGACAGAACACTGAAGCTTTCTTT	CASSLGGQNTEAFF
TRBV7-9	TRBJ1-4	.	.	TGTGCCAGCAGCCGGACAGCAACTAATGAAAAACTGTTTTTT	CASSRTATNEKLFF
TRBV6-1	TRBJ1-6	.	.	TGTGCCAGCAGTGAAGTCGGGGTCGGAGGTTCACCCCTCCACTTT	CASSEVGVGGSPLHF
TRBV19	TRBJ1-2	.	.	TGTGCCAGTAGTATTTTACAGTATGGCTATGGCTACACCTTC	CASSILQYGYGYTF
TRBV6-5	TRBJ2-7	.	.	TGTGCCAGCAGTGATGGGGGCTATTACGAGCAGTACTTC	CASSDGGYYEQYF
TRBV19	TRBJ1-1	.	.	TGTGCCAGTAGCGGGCAGTTGAACACTGAAGCTTTCTTT	CASSGQLNTEAFF
TRBV5-1	TRBJ2-7	.	.	TGCGCCAGCAGCTGGAACCCCGATTCCTACGAGCAGTACTTC	CASSWNPDSYEQYF
TRBV5-1	TRBJ1-4	.	.	TGCGCCAGCAGACTGGGGTCACAGGGAGGCGAAAAACTGTTTTTT	CASRLGSQGGEKLFF
TRBV9	TRBJ1-2	.	TRBD1	TGTGCCAGCAGCCTCGGACAGGGATACTATGGCTACACCTTC	CASSLGQGYYGYTF
TRBV5-1	TRBJ1-4	.	.	TGCGCCAGCAGCTTAATACCCATTATGGGGGCAGACCAACTTGCAACTAATGAAAAACTGTTTTTT	CASSLIPIMGADQLATNEKLFF
TRBV11-3	TRBJ2-2	.	.	TGTGCCAGCAGCCGGACAGTCACCGGGGAGCTGTTTTTT	CASSRTVTGELFF
TRBV10-1	TRBJ2-7	.	.	TGCGCCAGCAGTACAGGGACCTACGAGCAGTACTTC	CASSTGTYEQYF
TRBV25-1	TRBJ2-1	.	TRBD1	TGTGCCAGCAGTGAACCGGGACAGGGAGATTATGAGCAGTTCTTC	CASSEPGQGDYEQFF
TRBV6-5	TRBJ2-1	.	TRBD2	TGTGCCAGCAGGGTTGCTAGCGGGGTCTACAATGAGCAGTTCTTC	CASRVASGVYNEQFF
TRBV18	TRBJ1-4	once	.	TGTGCCAGCTCACCGGGTCTCGATGAAAAACTGTTTTTT	CASSPGLDEKLFF
TRBV7-9	TRBJ2-7	.	.	TGTGCCAGCGGCCTAGCCGGGGGAGCCTACGAGCAGTACTTC	CASGLAGGAYEQYF
TRBV14	TRBJ2-3	.	.	TGTGCCAGCAGCCTCTGGTCGGATACGCAGTATTTT	CASSLWSDTQYF
TRBV19	TRBJ1-2	once	.	TGTGCCAGTAGTATCTCGGGGATTCGTGGCTACACCTTC	CASSISGIRGYTF
TRBV19	TRBJ2-7	.	TRBD2	TGTGCCAGTAAATTAAGTAGCGGGGCGGATCTTGAGCAGTACTTC	CASKLSSGADLEQYF
TRBV10-1	TRBJ2-1	many	.	TGCGCCAGCAGCCGAGTATGGGTGCGAGGGGAGGAGCAGTTCTTC	CASSRVWVRGEEQFF
TRBV5-1	TRBJ2-7	.	.	TGCGCCAGCAGCAACACTCGCTCCTACGAGCAGTACTTC	CASSNTRSYEQYF
TRBV5-1	TRBJ2-5	.	.	TGCGCCAGCAGCTTGGTAGGTGCAGAGACCCAGTACTTC	CASSLVGAETQYF
TRBV7-9	TRBJ1-2	.	TRBD1	TGTGCCAGCAGGCAAACAGGGGACGGATATGGCTACACCTTC	CASRQTGDGYGYTF
TRBV28	TRBJ1-2	.	.	TGTGCGACGCGCGACGACTATGGCTACACCTTC	CATRDDYGYTF
TRBV19	TRBJ2-7	once	TRBD1	TGTGCCAGTAGCATTACAGGGGCGGGCGAGCAGTACTTC	CASSITGAGEQYF
TRBV6-5	TRBJ1-5	.	TRBD1	TGTGCCAGCAGTTCACAGGGGTATGGGGATCAGCCCCAGCATTTT	CASSSQGYGDQPQHF
TRBV5-5	TRBJ1-1	.	.	TGTGCCAGCAGCTTGTATTTTCCGAACGGTGAAGCTTTCTTT	CASSLYFPNGEAFF
TRBV6-5	TRBJ2-5	.	.	TGTGCCAGCAGTCGGACGGGGAGGGAGACCCAGTACTTC	CASSRTGRETQYF
TRBV11-2	TRBJ2-7	once	.	TGTGCCAGCAGCTCTCAGGGATCCGAGCAGTACTTC	CASSSQGSEQYF
TRBV7-8	TRBJ2-6	.	.	TGTGCCAGCAAGAGGAGCAGGGGTAGTTCGGGGGCCAACGTCCTGACTTTC	CASKRSRGSSGANVLTF
TRBV28	TRBJ1-2	.	TRBD1	TGTGCCAGCAGTTTAACAGGGGGCCGCTATGGCTACACCTTC	CASSLTGGRYGYTF
TRBV10-3	TRBJ1-1	.	.	TGTGCCATCAGTGAGAGGGTGACGAGCTTGAACACTGAAGCTTTCTTT	CAISERVTSLNTEAFF
TRBV7-9	TRBJ2-1	few	.	TGTGCCAGCAGCTTAGCAGGGGTCGGAGTCAATGAGCAGTTCTTC	CASSLAGVGVNEQFF
TRBV6-1	TRBJ2-7	once	.	TGTGCCAGCAGTGTGCCGGACTCCTACGAGCAGTACTTC	CASSVPDSYEQYF
TRBV7-8	TRBJ2-7	.	.	TGTGCCAGCAGCTCCCTCCAGAGATTCTCCTACGAGCAGTACTTC	CASSSLQRFSYEQYF
TRBV5-5	TRBJ2-1	.	TRBD1	TGTGCCAGCAGCCATTTCTCCGGGACAGGGGGCGCGAATGAGCAGTTCTTC	CASSHFSGTGGANEQFF
TRBV6-5	TRBJ1-1	.	.	TGTGCCAGCAGGGTGGGACCAGCGACTTTCTTT	CASRVGPATFF
TRBV7-9	TRBJ1-6	.	.	TGTGCCAGCAGCTCGTGGGCTGGAGATTCACCCCTCCACTTT	CASSSWAGDSPLHF
TRBV7-2	TRBJ2-3	.	.	TGTGCCAGCAGACTCCCGGGACTCAACACAGATACGCAGTATTTT	CASRLPGLNTDTQYF
TRBV5-4	TRBJ1-1	.	.	TGTGCCAGCAGCCCTCTTTTGGGGACTGAAGCTTTCTTT	CASSPLLGTEAFF
TRBV5-1	TRBJ1-3	.	.	TGTGCCAGCAGCTTGGCGGCTGGAGGTGGAAACACCATATATTTT	CASSLAAGGGNTIYF
TRBV7-2	TRBJ2-7	.	TRBD2	TGTGCCAGCAGCCCCCGATCGGGGGGTTACGAGCAGTACTTC	CASSPRSGGYEQYF